The entry that follows covers one T cell receptor (beta chain) sequence. Its antigen is undetermined. TCRdb fed the 5' RACE reads into MiXCR, producing one record per CDR3 protein. This table holds roughly 130,000 distinct CDR3 sequences, about 15% found once. The record originates from a study of T-cell memory formation after mild COVID-19. Overall study context: Largely donor-specific sequence clusters came from a couple of donors.

CDR1 and CDR2 from the germline V gene are SGHDN and FVKESK. This CDR3 is built from 15 residues. V shed 0 bases and J shed 2 bases, with 11 bases lying between them. Whole-study findings and limits: The study found contracting CD4+ clones mainly in CM and EM and contracting CD8+ clones in EMRA. Clones that shrank (day 15 to 85) were balanced CD4/CD8, whereas later expanders leaned CD4+. Memory from before infection featured some responding clones, which suggests cross-reactive memory joined.

Sequenced sample: PBMCs or a T cell subset sorted from them (not recorded which). This TCR derives from an adult woman who had mild COVID-19 (a few samples of this study predate the infection). Cell type and time point are not known. This chain connects TRBV14 to TRBJ2-7, with D tentatively TRBD2 (6 bases). The chain's CDR3 is CASSQEGGSAYEQYF. CDR3 nucleotides: TGTGCCAGCAGCCAAGAGGGAGGCAGCGCCTACGAGCAGTACTTC.